These T cell receptor beta chains were read from a single sample in a study of PD-1 blockade in classical Hodgkin lymphoma. Assay: immunoSEQ multiplex PCR; the TCRdb copy retains only in-frame clones and omits some. The sample consists of about 90,000 clones, 90% of them appearing once. The sample here was peripheral blood mononuclear cells (PBMCs), taken before the fourth cycle of nivolumab. These TCRs come from a human donor with classical Hodgkin lymphoma. CDR3s include the opening cysteine and the closing phenylalanine or tryptophan. D genes are given only for firm matches. Size values are once, few and many counts, or a class for expanded clones, and some rows have none.

CDR3nt,CDR3aa,v_gene,j_gene,d_gene,abundance
TGTGCCAGCAGCTTAACTTACTACGAGCAGTACTTC,CASSLTYYEQYF,TRBV7-8,TRBJ2-7,NA,few
TGTGCCACTAAACACGGGAACACTGAAGCTTTCTTT,CATKHGNTEAFF,TRBV6-1,TRBJ1-1,NA,NA
TGTGCCACCAGCAGAGATCAGGGCGGCTACGAGCAGTACTTC,CATSRDQGGYEQYF,TRBV15,TRBJ2-7,NA,NA
TGTGCCATCAGTGAGTCGGGCAGCCCCTCTGGAAACACCATATATTTT,CAISESGSPSGNTIYF,TRBV10-3,TRBJ1-3,NA,NA
TGTGCCAGTAGTCCCCGGGCGGAACCCACAGATACGCAGTATTTT,CASSPRAEPTDTQYF,TRBV19,TRBJ2-3,NA,NA
TGTGCCAGCAGCGTTCCCGGGGCCTCATGGGGCGAGCAGTACTTC,CASSVPGASWGEQYF,TRBV5-8,TRBJ2-7,NA,NA
TGTGCCAGCAGCGTATCAAGTGGGACAGGAAGTCATTCACCCCTCCACTTT,CASSVSSGTGSHSPLHF,TRBV9,TRBJ1-6,TRBD1,NA
TGTGCCAGCAGTTACCCCCCCTTGAATCAGCCCCAGCATTTT,CASSYPPLNQPQHF,TRBV6-5,TRBJ1-5,NA,NA
TGTGCCAGCAGCTGGGGGACAGTCGGGGATGAGCAGTTCTTC,CASSWGTVGDEQFF,TRBV5-5,TRBJ2-1,TRBD1,NA
TGTGCCAGCAGTGAACCAGGGGTTTCGGAAGCTTTCTTT,CASSEPGVSEAFF,TRBV25-1,TRBJ1-1,NA,NA
TGTGCCAGCAGTGCCTCCATCTGGACCTCCTACGAGCAGTACTTC,CASSASIWTSYEQYF,TRBV2,TRBJ2-7,NA,few
TGTGCCAGCAGCCCTCTGGACAGCAATCAGCCCCAGCACTTT,CASSPLDSNQPQHF,TRBV7-6,TRBJ1-5,NA,NA
TGTGCCAGCAGCTCCGGGGGCGGATACGAGCAGTACTTC,CASSSGGGYEQYF,TRBV7-3,TRBJ2-7,NA,once
TGTGCCAGCTCAGCGCGACAGGGGATGGATTCACCCCTCCACTTT,CASSARQGMDSPLHF,TRBV18,TRBJ1-6,TRBD1,NA
TGTGCCATCAGTGAATTACAGGACTCTAACTATGGCTACACCTTC,CAISELQDSNYGYTF,TRBV10-3,TRBJ1-2,NA,NA
TGTGCCAGCAGCTGGGGCACCTCGAACACTGAAGCTTTCTTT,CASSWGTSNTEAFF,TRBV7-9,TRBJ1-1,NA,NA
TGTGCCAGCAGCTCCGGACTAGCGCCAGATACGCAGTATTTT,CASSSGLAPDTQYF,TRBV7-2,TRBJ2-3,TRBD2,NA
TGCGCCAGCAGCCAAGTTACGGAGACCCAGTACTTC,CASSQVTETQYF,TRBV4-1,TRBJ2-5,NA,NA
TGTGCCTGGAGCGGGGGGGTCTCCTACAATGAGCAGTTCTTC,CAWSGGVSYNEQFF,TRBV30,TRBJ2-1,TRBD2,once
TGTGCCAGCAGTGAATGGGGGGGGAACACAGATACGCAGTATTTT,CASSEWGGNTDTQYF,TRBV6-1,TRBJ2-3,TRBD2,once
TGTGCCAGCAGCACCCGACTCTACGAGCAGTACTTC,CASSTRLYEQYF,TRBV28,TRBJ2-7,NA,once
TGTGCCAGCAGCCCCCGGACACCCCCCAGGGACACTGAAGCTTTCTTT,CASSPRTPPRDTEAFF,TRBV7-9,TRBJ1-1,NA,NA
TGTGCCAGCAGCCTTTCCGGGACTAGCGGGGGTCCCTCCTACGAGCAGTACTTC,CASSLSGTSGGPSYEQYF,TRBV7-9,TRBJ2-7,TRBD2,NA
TGTGCCTGGAGTACCGCTGGCGGGCATTGGAACTATGGCTACACCTTC,CAWSTAGGHWNYGYTF,TRBV30,TRBJ1-2,NA,NA
TGCGCCAGCAGCCAAGAAGGGGGGGCTTGGGTGAATTCACCCCTCCACTTT,CASSQEGGAWVNSPLHF,TRBV4-1,TRBJ1-6,NA,few
TGTGCCAGCAGTTACGGGGCTAGGATCGGGTACTACGAGCAGTACTTC,CASSYGARIGYYEQYF,TRBV6-6,TRBJ2-7,NA,NA
TGTGCCTGGAGTGGGATCGGGGGAGCTCGAGAGACCCAGTACTTC,CAWSGIGGARETQYF,TRBV30,TRBJ2-5,NA,NA
TGCGCCAGCAGCTTGGAAGTCCGGGGCGGGGGCACAGATACGCAGTATTTT,CASSLEVRGGGTDTQYF,TRBV5-1,TRBJ2-3,NA,NA
TGTGCCAGCAGCTTCTCTTGGGACACTTATGGCTACACCTTC,CASSFSWDTYGYTF,TRBV7-8,TRBJ1-2,NA,NA
TGTGCCAGCCGGGCATGGGGGGCAACCTACGAGCAGTACTTC,CASRAWGATYEQYF,TRBV27,TRBJ2-7,NA,NA
TGTGCCAGCAGATCTCCGGGACAGGGGATCTCTGGGGCCAACGTCCTGACTTTC,CASRSPGQGISGANVLTF,TRBV7-9,TRBJ2-6,TRBD1,NA
TGTGCCAGCAGTGAGTTAGGGACTAGCGGGGGCTACGAGCAGTACTTC,CASSELGTSGGYEQYF,TRBV6-1,TRBJ2-7,TRBD2,NA
TGCGCCAGCAGCTTGGAAGGGGGGGAGACCCAGTACTTC,CASSLEGGETQYF,TRBV5-1,TRBJ2-5,NA,NA
TGTGCCTGGAGTAGGGCGCAGGGGGCGGCTGGGGCCAACGTCCTGACTTTC,CAWSRAQGAAGANVLTF,TRBV30,TRBJ2-6,TRBD1,NA
TGCGCCAGCACCTCGGGTCTTTACGAGCAGTACTTC,CASTSGLYEQYF,TRBV10-1,TRBJ2-7,NA,NA
TGTGCCAGCAGCACCCTGTGGGGCACCAATCAGCCCCAGCATTTT,CASSTLWGTNQPQHF,TRBV5-6,TRBJ1-5,NA,once
TGTGCCAGCAGCTTCACAGGGGGCCCGACTGAAGCTTTCTTT,CASSFTGGPTEAFF,TRBV7-8,TRBJ1-1,TRBD1,NA
TGTGCCAGCAGTTCCCCGGGGGGTTACACAGATACGCAGTATTTT,CASSSPGGYTDTQYF,TRBV28,TRBJ2-3,TRBD2,once
TGTGCCAGCAGCTTATTTTCGGAGACCCAGTACTTC,CASSLFSETQYF,TRBV11-2,TRBJ2-5,NA,NA
TGTGCCACCAGCAGAGATCGGCTAGCGGCCAATGAGCAGTTCTTC,CATSRDRLAANEQFF,TRBV15,TRBJ2-1,TRBD2,NA
TGTGCCAGCGGCGGGGACATTTTAGCCAAAAACATTCAGTACTTC,CASGGDILAKNIQYF,TRBV2,TRBJ2-4,NA,NA
TGCGCCAGCAGCCCCGGGACAGGGATAGGGGAGACCCAGTACTTC,CASSPGTGIGETQYF,TRBV5-1,TRBJ2-5,TRBD1,NA
TGTGCCAGCAGTTTAGTCCGGGAGAACACTGAAGCTTTCTTT,CASSLVRENTEAFF,TRBV28,TRBJ1-1,NA,NA
TGTGCCAGCAGAACCGGGGGGCAGCCCCAGCATTTT,CASRTGGQPQHF,TRBV6-1,TRBJ1-5,NA,NA
TGTGCCAGCAGGGGGGGTTATATGGGCACTGAAGCTTTCTTT,CASRGGYMGTEAFF,TRBV27,TRBJ1-1,NA,NA
TGTGCCAGCAGCTTGCGGTACGAGCAGTACTTC,CASSLRYEQYF,TRBV5-6,TRBJ2-7,NA,NA